Below, 20 T cell receptor beta chains from the same sample are listed, as sequenced in a study of CD8 T cells in ankylosing spondylitis. Their recognized antigens are unknown. MiXCR was run by TCRdb on the 5' RACE reads, yielding one entry per CDR3 protein. The table lists hundreds of thousands of distinct CDR3 sequences, roughly 13% of them singletons. The study's findings and limits: Blood from ankylosing spondylitis patients appeared to carry a characteristic roughly 8-variant TCR beta motif.

Material: blood, either unsorted or a sorted T cell fraction (not recorded which). These receptors were collected from a male donor with ankylosing spondylitis.

The rearrangement uses TRBV3-1 and TRBJ2-2; D not resolved. Germline V gene data show CDR1 as LGHDT and CDR2 as YNNKEL (reference sequence). Trimming took off 3 bases at V and 6 bases at J, with 8 bases between the two ends. The CDR3 has 13 amino acids. The DNA for the CDR3 is TGTGCCAGCAGCCAGGCCGGGCCCGGGGAGCTGTTTTTT. Protein: CASSQAGPGELFF.

This clonotype was recorded a few times. This chain connects TRBV7-2 to TRBJ2-3; 9 bases align to TRBD2. Looked up from germline, CDR1 is SGHTA and CDR2 is FQGNSA. CDR3 length: 16 residues. V lost 1 base, J lost 4 bases, and 6 bases stayed unmatched. DNA for the CDR3: TGTGCCAGCAGCTTAGTAGCGGGAGTGATTGCAGATACGCAGTATTTT. Encoded protein: CASSLVAGVIADTQYF.

This clonotype was counted a few times. The chain joins TRBV4-2 to TRBJ1-5; weak D call: TRBD1 (5 bases). Germline V gives CDR1 LGHNA, CDR2 YNFKEQ. The CDR3 loop spans 17 amino acids. V shed 0 bases and J shed 6 bases, with 18 bases lying between them. CDR3 sequence reads: CASSQERGRGGAQPQHF. The CDR3 coding sequence is TGTGCCAGCAGCCAAGAACGGGGACGGGGGGGAGCTCAGCCCCAGCATTTT.

This clonotype was seen repeatedly, ten times or more. V gene TRBV5-1 combines with J gene TRBJ2-1; perhaps D is TRBD1 or TRBD2 (5 bases each). The CDR3 sequence is 16 residues long. The germline V and J ends were trimmed by 4 bases and 0 bases, with 14 bases remaining between them. Germline assignment: CDR1 SGHRS and CDR2 YFSETQ. CDR3: CASSTEGRRSYNEQFF. For the CDR3, the DNA is TGCGCCAGCAGCACCGAGGGGAGACGCTCCTACAATGAGCAGTTCTTC.

This sequence joins TRBV5-5 and TRBJ2-7, with a weak D call TRBD1 (6 bases). CDR1 and CDR2 (germline): SGHKS, YYEKEE (reference sequence). The CDR3 is made up of 14 amino acids. The V gene lost 4 bases and the J gene lost 3 bases, with 14 bases spanning the gap. The CDR3 DNA sequence: TGTGCCAGCAGCGTTGTAGGGACAAACTACGAGCAGTACTTC. Its translation is CASSVVGTNYEQYF.

This clonotype was observed a handful of times. J is TRBJ2-5 and V is TRBV24-1; the D is unclear. CDR3 length: 12 residues. V shed 3 bases and J shed 5 bases, with 6 bases lying between them. Germline V gives CDR1 KGHDR, CDR2 SFDVKD. The CDR3 spells CATSDSWETQYF. For the CDR3, the DNA is TGTGCCACCAGTGATAGCTGGGAGACCCAGTACTTC.

V gene TRBV4-1 combines with J gene TRBJ2-3; either TRBD1 or TRBD2 may fit D (6 bases each). CDR1 is MGHRA, CDR2 YSYEKL, per germline. CDR3 length: 15 residues. V gave up 8 bases and J gave up 0 bases, with 15 bases separating them. The CDR3: CASGEDSSSTDTQYF. The DNA for the CDR3 is TGCGCCAGCGGGGAGGACAGTTCTAGCACAGATACGCAGTATTTT.

This clonotype has more than one count but fewer than ten. The J gene is TRBJ2-7, the V gene TRBV3-1, with D possibly TRBD2 on 6 matching bases. Trimming cost V 0 bases and J 5 bases, with 14 bases left between them. The length of the CDR3 is 15 residues. Germline V CDR1 and CDR2: LGHDT, YNNKEL (reference sequence). CDR3 region: CASSQDQGGYDEQYF. In DNA, the CDR3 is TGTGCCAGCAGCCAAGATCAGGGAGGTTACGACGAGCAGTACTTC.

This clonotype was observed a few times. The chain uses TRBV7-9 and TRBJ2-3; D remains unclear. Germline CDR1 SEHNR, CDR2 FQNEAQ (reference sequence). This CDR3 region has 16 residues. V was trimmed by 0 bases and J by 5 bases, leaving 15 bases between them. In DNA form, the CDR3 reads TGTGCCAGCAGCTTAGCTTATATAGAAGTTGTAGATACGCAGTATTTT. This encodes CASSLAYIEVVDTQYF.

This chain joins TRBV6-1 and TRBJ2-1; 12 positions agree with TRBD2. Germline V gene data show CDR1 as MNHNS and CDR2 as SASEGT. V shed 4 bases and J 10 bases; nucleotides not matched to a gene: 11. The length of the CDR3 is 16 residues. The CDR3 sequence: CASSGTSGIEVGEQFF. CDR3 nucleotides: TGTGCCAGCAGTGGGACTAGCGGGATAGAGGTCGGAGAGCAGTTCTTC.

The genes are TRBV11-2 and TRBJ2-7, with 13 bases fitting TRBD2. J gave up 1 base and V 5 bases, and 11 bases lay outside the gene matches. The CDR3 has 18 residues. Germline V gene lookup returns CDR1 SGHAT and CDR2 FQNNGV. In nucleotides, the CDR3 is TGTGCCAGCAGCCAAAGGCCCCGGACTAGCGGGAGTTCCTACGAGCAGTACGTC. This sequence encodes CASSQRPRTSGSSYEQYV.

The rearrangement uses TRBV7-7 and TRBJ2-7; 12 bases align to TRBD2. The CDR3 extends over 14 amino acids. Germline trimming cut 4 bases from V and 5 bases from J; bases unmatched to any gene: 3. Germline lookup yields CDR1 SSHAT and CDR2 FNYEAQ (reference sequence). The CDR3 DNA reads TGTGCCAGCAGCTCGGGACTAGCGGGCCACGAGCAGTACTTC. Protein sequence: CASSSGLAGHEQYF.

In this sample, this clonotype turned up many times. The chain employs TRBV12-3 or TRBV12-4 and TRBJ1-5; TRBD1 might be the D (5 bases). The CDR3 runs to 15 residues. V dropped 5 bases and J dropped 7 bases, with 18 bases sitting between them. The CDR3 DNA follows: TGTGCCAGCAGTCTTGCGGGGGGTCGGGGACAGCCCCAGCATTTT. This translates into CASSLAGGRGQPQHF.

The J gene is TRBJ2-2, the V gene TRBV2, with 9 positions matching TRBD1. This CDR3 spans 14 amino acids. Germline V gives CDR1 SNHLY, CDR2 FYNNEI. J lost 4 bases, V lost 11 bases, and 8 bases had no gene match. The CDR3 coding sequence is TGTGCCGGACAAAACAGGGGGCGCACCGGGGAGCTGTTTTTT. It encodes CAGQNRGRTGELFF.

This chain joins TRBV7-9 and TRBJ2-7; 9 bases match TRBD1. The CDR3 spans 12 residues. J was trimmed by 10 bases and V by 11 bases; bases with no gene match: 12. Germline-derived CDR1 and CDR2 are SEHNR and FQNEAQ (reference sequence). Here the CDR3 DNA reads TGTGCCTCCGCCGGGGACAGGGATGATCAGTACGTC. It is translated as CASAGDRDDQYV.

V gene TRBV19 combines with J gene TRBJ2-7; D not certain. V dropped 3 bases and J dropped 0 bases, with 12 bases sitting between them. The CDR3 is made up of 15 amino acids. Germline loops: CDR1 LNHDA, CDR2 SQIVND (reference sequence). CDR3 coding DNA: TGTGCCAGTAGTATTGGGCCAGGCGGCTCCTACGAGCAGTACTTC. Translating it yields CASSIGPGGSYEQYF.

The J gene is TRBJ2-1, the V gene TRBV7-9, with no clear D. The length of the CDR3 is 12 residues. Trimming pared 7 bases from V and 8 bases from J, leaving 12 bases between. Germline loops: CDR1 SEHNR, CDR2 FQNEAQ (reference sequence). The DNA of the CDR3 is TGTGCCAGCACCACACTTGGGGATGAGCAGTTCTTC. It is translated as CASTTLGDEQFF.

The CDR3 DNA sequence: TGTGCCAGCAGCCCCGTGGACTCGTACGAGCAGTACTTC. Translated: CASSPVDSYEQYF. The rearrangement joins TRBV6-2 or TRBV6-3 to TRBJ2-7; a weak D match, TRBD2 (5 bases). This CDR3 comprises 13 residues. Trimming pared 6 bases from V and 4 bases from J, leaving 13 bases between. Germline values: CDR1 MNHEY, CDR2 SVGEGT.

This clonotype came up a few times. The V call is TRBV18, the J call TRBJ2-2; D is unresolved. This CDR3 has 16 residues. V shed 5 bases and J shed 3 bases, with 16 bases lying between them. CDR1 KGHSH and CDR2 LQKENI come from the germline V gene. In DNA form, the CDR3 reads TGTGCCAGCTCAGCCTTTTTGAACATGGACACCGGGGAGCTGTTTTTT. Translating gives CASSAFLNMDTGELFF.

This clonotype was seen only a few times. This CDR3 is CASRMGTPNTEAFF. The CDR3, as DNA: TGCGCCAGCAGAATGGGTACACCTAACACTGAAGCTTTCTTT. This chain connects TRBV5-1 to TRBJ1-1; D not certain. Trimming shortened V by 5 bases and J by 2 bases, and 13 bases separated the two germline ends. Germline assignment: CDR1 SGHRS and CDR2 YFSETQ. This CDR3 contains 14 residues.